This T cell receptor beta chain was identified during a study of beta chain features in type 1 diabetes. All of the isolated RNA was reverse transcribed, so expressed TCRB transcripts were sequenced. Generated by immunoSEQ multiplex PCR, the TCRdb table keeps only in-frame clones and is missing some. The data contain 150,000 or so clones, under 60% of them seen just once; the ten biggest clones take up 0.4% to 0.5%. CDR1 is LGHNA and CDR2 is YSLEER in the germline V gene. Trimming took off 0 bases at V and 1 base at J, with 13 bases between the two ends. This CDR3 spans 16 amino acids. The clonotype originates from a man younger than 35 in good health. The rearrangement uses TRBV4-3 and TRBJ2-7; D is perhaps TRBD1 (5 bases). Material for sequencing was Tregs from blood. CDR3 sequence (DNA): TGCGCCAGCAGCCAAGACGCCAGGGCGATATCCTACGAGCAGTACTTC. Encoded protein: CASSQDARAISYEQYF.